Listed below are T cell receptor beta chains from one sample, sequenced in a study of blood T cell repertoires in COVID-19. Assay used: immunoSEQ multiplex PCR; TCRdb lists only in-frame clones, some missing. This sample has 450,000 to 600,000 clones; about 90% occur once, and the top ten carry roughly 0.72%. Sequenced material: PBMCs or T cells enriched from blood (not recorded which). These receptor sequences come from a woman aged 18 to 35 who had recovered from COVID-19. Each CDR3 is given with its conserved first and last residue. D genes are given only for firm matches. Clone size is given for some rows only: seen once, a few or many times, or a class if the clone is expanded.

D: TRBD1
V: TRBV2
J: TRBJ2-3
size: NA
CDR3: CASSLGQTTDTQYF
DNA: TGTGCCAGCAGTCTGGGACAGACTACAGATACGCAGTATTTT

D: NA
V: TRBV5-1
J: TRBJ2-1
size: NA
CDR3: CASSLDVSSSYNEQFF
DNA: TGCGCCAGCAGCTTGGATGTGAGTAGCTCCTACAATGAGCAGTTCTTC

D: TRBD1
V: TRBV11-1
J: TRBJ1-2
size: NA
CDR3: CASSPRGRQGGYGYTF
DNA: TGTGCCAGCAGCCCCAGGGGCCGACAGGGCGGTTATGGCTACACCTTC

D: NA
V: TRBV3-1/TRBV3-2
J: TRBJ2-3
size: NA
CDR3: CASSRDSTGSTDTQYF
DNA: TGTGCCAGCAGCCGGGACTCCACGGGAAGCACAGATACGCAGTATTTT

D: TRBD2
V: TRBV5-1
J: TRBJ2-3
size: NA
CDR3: CASSPGLAGGTDTQYF
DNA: TGCGCCAGCAGCCCGGGACTAGCGGGGGGTACAGATACGCAGTATTTT

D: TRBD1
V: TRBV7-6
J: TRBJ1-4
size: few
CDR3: CASRPGGMGEKLFF
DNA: TGTGCCAGCAGGCCAGGGGGAATGGGTGAAAAACTGTTTTTT

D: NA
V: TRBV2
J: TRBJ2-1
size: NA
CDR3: CASSPGLQTYNEQFF
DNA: TGTGCCAGCAGTCCGGGACTTCAAACGTACAATGAGCAGTTCTTC

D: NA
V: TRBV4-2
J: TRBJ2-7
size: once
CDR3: CASSQESSGRESYEQYF
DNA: TGTGCCAGCAGCCAAGAGTCAAGCGGTAGGGAATCCTACGAGCAGTACTTC

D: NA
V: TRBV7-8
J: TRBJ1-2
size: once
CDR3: CASSSPSGGYTF
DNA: TGTGCCAGCAGCTCCCCCTCAGGGGGCTACACCTTC

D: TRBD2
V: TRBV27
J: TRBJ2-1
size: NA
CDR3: CASSFLSGVYNEQFF
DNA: TGTGCCAGCAGTTTTCTTAGCGGGGTCTACAATGAGCAGTTCTTC

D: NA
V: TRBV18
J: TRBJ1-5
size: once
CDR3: CASSPGLRDRDQPQHF
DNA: TGTGCCAGCTCACCGGGTCTCAGGGATCGGGATCAGCCCCAGCATTTT

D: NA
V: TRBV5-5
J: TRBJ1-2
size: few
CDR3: CASSPFPTPNRGYTF
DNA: TGTGCCAGCAGCCCTTTCCCGACACCGAACCGTGGCTACACCTTC

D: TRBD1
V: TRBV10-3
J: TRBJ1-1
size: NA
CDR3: CAISADRGFEAFF
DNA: TGTGCCATCAGTGCCGACAGGGGGTTTGAAGCTTTCTTT

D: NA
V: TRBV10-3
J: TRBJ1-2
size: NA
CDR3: CAITTDRPYGYTF
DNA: TGTGCCATCACCACTGACAGACCCTATGGCTACACCTTC

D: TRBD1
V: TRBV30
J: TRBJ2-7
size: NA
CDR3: CAWSSRDRGEQYF
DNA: TGTGCCTGGAGTTCCCGGGACAGGGGGGAGCAGTACTTC

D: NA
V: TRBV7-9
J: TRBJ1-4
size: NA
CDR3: CASSSTWGGTANEKLFF
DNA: TGTGCCAGCAGCTCTACATGGGGGGGTACAGCAAATGAAAAACTGTTTTTT

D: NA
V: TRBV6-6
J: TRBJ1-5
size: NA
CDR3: CASRPQTDSRNQPQHF
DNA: TGTGCCAGCAGACCCCAGACCGACAGCCGCAATCAGCCCCAGCATTTT

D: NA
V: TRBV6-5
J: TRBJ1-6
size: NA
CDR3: CASSYSIEYSPLHF
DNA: TGTGCCAGCAGTTACTCGATAGAGTATTCACCCCTCCACTTT

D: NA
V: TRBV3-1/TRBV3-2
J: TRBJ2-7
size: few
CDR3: CASSPSSYEQYF
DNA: TGTGCCAGCAGCCCCAGCTCCTACGAGCAGTACTTC

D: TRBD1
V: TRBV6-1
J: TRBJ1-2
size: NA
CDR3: CASSEEAGQLNYGYTF
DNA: TGTGCCAGCAGTGAAGAGGCGGGACAGCTTAACTATGGCTACACCTTC

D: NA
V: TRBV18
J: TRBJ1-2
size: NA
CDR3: CASSREGLNDGYTF
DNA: TGTGCCAGCTCACGGGAGGGCTTAAATGATGGCTACACCTTC

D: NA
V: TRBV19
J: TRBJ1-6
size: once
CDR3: CASSLSGGGIGTSPLHF
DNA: TGTGCCAGTAGTCTTTCGGGGGGAGGGATCGGAACTTCACCCCTCCACTTT

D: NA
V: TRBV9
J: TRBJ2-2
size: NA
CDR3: CASSVDSSTGELFF
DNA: TGTGCCAGCAGCGTAGACAGTAGCACCGGGGAGCTGTTTTTT

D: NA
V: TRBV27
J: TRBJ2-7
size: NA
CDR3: CASTDGGSHEQYF
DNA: TGTGCCAGCACAGATGGAGGTTCCCACGAGCAGTACTTC

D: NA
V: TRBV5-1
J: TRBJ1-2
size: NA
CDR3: CASSFKPPPTDGYTF
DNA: TGCGCCAGCAGCTTCAAACCTCCCCCTACGGATGGCTACACCTTC

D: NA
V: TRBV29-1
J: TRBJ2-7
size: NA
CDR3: CRTASYEQYF
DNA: TGCAGGACTGCTTCCTACGAGCAGTACTTC

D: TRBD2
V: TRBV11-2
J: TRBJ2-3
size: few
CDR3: CASSLEEGGGSTKAQYF
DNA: TGTGCCAGCAGCTTAGAAGAGGGCGGGGGGAGTACAAAGGCGCAGTATTTT

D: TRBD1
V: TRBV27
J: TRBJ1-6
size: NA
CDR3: CASSYRTGGSSYNSPLHF
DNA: TGTGCCAGCAGTTACCGGACAGGAGGGAGCTCCTATAATTCACCCCTCCACTTT

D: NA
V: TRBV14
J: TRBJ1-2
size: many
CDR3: CASSHLDSPANYGYTF
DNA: TGTGCCAGCAGCCATCTCGACAGCCCCGCTAACTATGGCTACACCTTC

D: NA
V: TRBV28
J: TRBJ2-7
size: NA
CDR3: CASGRSSTNEQYF
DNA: TGTGCCAGCGGCAGATCCTCCACCAACGAGCAGTACTTC

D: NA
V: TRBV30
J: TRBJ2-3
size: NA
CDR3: CAWSEGNTDTQYF
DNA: TGTGCCTGGAGTGAGGGGAACACAGATACGCAGTATTTT

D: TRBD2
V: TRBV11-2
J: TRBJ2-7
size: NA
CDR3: CASSKGLAGHEQYF
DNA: TGTGCCAGCAGCAAGGGACTAGCGGGGCACGAGCAGTACTTC

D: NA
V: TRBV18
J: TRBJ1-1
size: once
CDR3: CASSLFQLQDKGNTEAFF
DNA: TGTGCCAGCTCACTCTTCCAACTACAGGATAAAGGGAACACTGAAGCTTTCTTT

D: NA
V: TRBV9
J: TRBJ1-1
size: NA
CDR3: CASSVGQLNTEAFF
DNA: TGTGCCAGCAGCGTAGGACAGTTGAACACTGAAGCTTTCTTT

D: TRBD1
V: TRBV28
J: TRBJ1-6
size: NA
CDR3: CASRPPTGGNSPLHF
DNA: TGTGCCAGCAGGCCCCCGACAGGGGGAAATTCACCCCTCCACTTT

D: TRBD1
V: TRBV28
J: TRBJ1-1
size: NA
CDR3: CASSGTASEMAFF
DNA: TGTGCCAGCAGTGGGACAGCAAGTGAGATGGCTTTCTTT

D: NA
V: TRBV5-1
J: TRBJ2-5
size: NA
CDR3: CASSLTLQGQETQYF
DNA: TGCGCCAGCAGCTTGACTTTGCAGGGCCAAGAGACCCAGTACTTC